Detailed here is one TCR beta chain. Its antigen is not yet known. No much larger clonotype is one base removed from it; base qualities were not supplied. V is pared back by 6 bases and J by 6 bases, with 23 bases lying between the germline termini. Including cysteine and phenylalanine, the CDR3 has 16 amino acids. The retained sequence is limited to the CDR3, 48 bases, with the frame set at the first base. The germline V gene (reference sequence) provides CDR1 LNHDA and CDR2 SQIVND. TCRbeta CDR3 regions were amplified from genomic DNA using the immunoSEQ Assay, a bias-controlled multiplex PCR. As for the authors' bioinformatics: Nucleated cell counts per sample were estimated from amplification of reference gene primers within the assay. To quantify the absolute abundance of each unique TCRbeta CDR3 rearrangement, sequence reads were collapsed and filtered. For each sample, productive Simpson clonality was calculated by taking the square root of Simpson's diversity index across productive rearrangements. Here the immuneACCESS table is served through TCRdb, limited to in-frame sequences with V and J called. Missing clones are a known gap in these copies; in checked studies unresolved V genes cover under half, and the rest lacks a known reason. V and J calls and clone size follow that table, whereas D and trimming were derived from the DNA. The sample table records about 190,000 clones; around 84% of these occur just once. The ten largest account for 15% to 20% of the sample.

This sample was taken from a study of blood T cell repertoires in COVID-19 (dated by TCRdb to 2020 to 2022). Regarding the complete study: Samples from collaborators originated in the United States, Italy and Spain and spanned both the acute and convalescent phases of COVID-19. The material from the prospective study consisted of cDNA or gDNA derived from T cells, B-cell-depleted T cells, or PBMCs. HLA class I and class II types, where available, came from metadata supplied by the sample provider rather than from assay-based typing. The sample metadata nearly always contained a de-identified subject ID, COVID-19 status, age in years and sex. Samples were obtained from the ongoing ImmuneRACE study (first 160 participants) and from about 1,300 subjects provided by 6 global collaborators. The dataset comprised deeply sampled blood TCRbeta repertoires from subjects exposed to, actively infected with, or recovered from COVID-19. A freely available public database, intended as a resource for researchers studying the immune response to SARS-CoV-2, is where the repertoires were released. What the work shows at the level of the full study, not this receptor alone: The quantity of clinical and demographic metadata differed by source and by participant and was supplied without curation.

Whole blood was collected in K2EDTA tubes by collaborating institutions according to the institutions' own protocols. For TCRbeta analysis, collaborators shipped samples as frozen whole blood, isolated PBMCs, or DNA extracted from either of those sample types. Sequenced: peripheral blood. This receptor was taken from a human donor in a cohort sampled during active COVID-19. This chain is built from TRBV19 and TRBJ1-2; the D region possibly corresponds to TRBD1 (6 bases align). The base sequence is TGTGCCAGTAGGACTACAGGGTCGGAGGCTTCCCATGGCTACACCTTC. Its amino acids are CASRTTGSEASHGYTF.